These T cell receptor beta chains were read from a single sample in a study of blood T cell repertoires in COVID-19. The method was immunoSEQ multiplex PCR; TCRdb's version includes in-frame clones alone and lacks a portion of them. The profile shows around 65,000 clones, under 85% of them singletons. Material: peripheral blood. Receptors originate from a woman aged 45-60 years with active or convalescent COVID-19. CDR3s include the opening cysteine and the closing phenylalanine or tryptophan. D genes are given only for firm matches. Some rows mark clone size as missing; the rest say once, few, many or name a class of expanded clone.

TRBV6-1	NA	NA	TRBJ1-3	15	TGTGCCAGCAGTGATCGACAGGTCTCTGGAAACACCATATATTTT	CASSDRQVSGNTIYF
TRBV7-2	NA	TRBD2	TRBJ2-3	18	TGTGCCAGCAGCTTAAAGGTAAGTCTAGCGGGAGAGGCAGATACGCAGTATTTT	CASSLKVSLAGEADTQYF
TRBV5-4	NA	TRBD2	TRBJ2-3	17	TGTGCCAGCAGCTTGGCCGGCCGAGCGGGAGGGCCAGATACGCAGTATTTT	CASSLAGRAGGPDTQYF
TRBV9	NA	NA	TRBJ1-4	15	TGTGCCAGCAGCGCGCATCCGGGAGGAAGAGAAAAACTGTTTTTT	CASSAHPGGREKLFF
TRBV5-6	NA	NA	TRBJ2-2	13	TGTGCCAGCAGCTTGGTTCGAGCCGGGGAGCTGTTTTTT	CASSLVRAGELFF
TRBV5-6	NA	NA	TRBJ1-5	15	TGTGCCAGCAGCTTAAGCGGAGGCCTCGACCAGCCCCAGCATTTT	CASSLSGGLDQPQHF
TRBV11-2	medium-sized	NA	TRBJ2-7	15	TGTGCCAGCAGCTTAGGCGTGGACTTCTCCTACGAGCAGTACTTC	CASSLGVDFSYEQYF
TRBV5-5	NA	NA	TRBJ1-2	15	TGTGCCAGCAGCTTAGGGCCACAGGGACACTATGGCTACACCTTC	CASSLGPQGHYGYTF
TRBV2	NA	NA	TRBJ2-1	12	TGTGCCAGCAGTGAAGCGCGGGCAGAACAGTTCTTC	CASSEARAEQFF
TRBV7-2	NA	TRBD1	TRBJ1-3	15	TGTGCCAGCAGCCCAGGGACAGCCTCTGGAAACACCATATATTTT	CASSPGTASGNTIYF
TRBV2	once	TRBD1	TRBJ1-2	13	TGTGCCAGCATCGGGACAGGCCGGCCCGGCTACACCTTC	CASIGTGRPGYTF
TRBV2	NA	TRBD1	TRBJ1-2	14	TGTGCCAGCAGTCAGGACAGGTGGCTCTATGGCTACACCTTC	CASSQDRWLYGYTF
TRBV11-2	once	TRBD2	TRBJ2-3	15	TGTGCCAGCAGCGAAGAGCGGGGGGACACAGATACGCAGTATTTT	CASSEERGDTDTQYF
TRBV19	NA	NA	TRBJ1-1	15	TGTGCCAGTACTGGGCTCCGTCTTTGGGGCCCTGAAGCTTTCTTT	CASTGLRLWGPEAFF
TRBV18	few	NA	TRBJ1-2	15	TGTGCCAGCTCACCAACGTCAGGGAGGGTCAAAGGCTACACCTTC	CASSPTSGRVKGYTF
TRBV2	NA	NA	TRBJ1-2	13	TGTGCCAGCAGAGGACAGTCCGTCGATGGCTACACCTTC	CASRGQSVDGYTF
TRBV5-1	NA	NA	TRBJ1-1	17	TGCGCCAGCAGCTTGGCTGGGGTCCTCGGGGGTAACACTGAAGCTTTCTTT	CASSLAGVLGGNTEAFF
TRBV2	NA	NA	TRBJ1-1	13	TGTGCCAGCAGTGCAGGGGAGGGCACTGAAGCTTTCTTT	CASSAGEGTEAFF
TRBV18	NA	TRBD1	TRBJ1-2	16	TGTGCCAGCTCTCAATCCCAGGGACAGGTCAACTATGGCTACACCTTC	CASSQSQGQVNYGYTF
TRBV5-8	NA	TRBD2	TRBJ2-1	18	TGTGCCAGCAGCTTGGGTTTGAGCGGGGCCATGTCCTACAATGAGCAGTTCTTC	CASSLGLSGAMSYNEQFF
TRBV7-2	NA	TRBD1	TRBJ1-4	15	TGTGCCAGCAGCTCAGACAGGGGACGCGGTGAAAAACTGTTTTTT	CASSSDRGRGEKLFF
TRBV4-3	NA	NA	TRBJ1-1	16	TGCGCCAGCAGCCAAGGTGCAGGGGTGAGGAACACTGAAGCTTTCTTT	CASSQGAGVRNTEAFF
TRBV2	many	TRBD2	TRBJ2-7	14	TGTGCCAGCGGTTGGAGACTAGCGGGTTCCGAGCAGTACTTC	CASGWRLAGSEQYF
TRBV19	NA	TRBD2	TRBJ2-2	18	TGTGCCAGTAGTATCTCTAGCGGGAGGGCCATGAACACCGGGGAGCTGTTTTTT	CASSISSGRAMNTGELFF
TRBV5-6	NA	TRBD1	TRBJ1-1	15	TGTGCCAGCAGCGAGACAGGTCAGGGGGACACTGAAGCTTTCTTT	CASSETGQGDTEAFF
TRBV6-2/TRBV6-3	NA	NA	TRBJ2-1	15	TGTGCCAGCAGTTACTCGGACAACTCCTACAATGAGCAGTTCTTC	CASSYSDNSYNEQFF
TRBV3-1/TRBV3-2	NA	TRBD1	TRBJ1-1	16	TGTGCCAGCAGCCTTCGACAGGGGGCTAGGAACACTGAAGCTTTCTTT	CASSLRQGARNTEAFF
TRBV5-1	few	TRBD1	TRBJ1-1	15	TGCGCCAGCAGCTTGAATCAGGGGGGTTTCTCTGAAGCTTTCTTT	CASSLNQGGFSEAFF
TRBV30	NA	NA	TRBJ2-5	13	TGTGCCTGGAGCAGGGGGGTCCAAGAGACCCAGTACTTC	CAWSRGVQETQYF
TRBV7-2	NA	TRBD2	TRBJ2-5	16	TGTGCCAGCAGCTTCAGACCGACTAGCGGACAAGAGACCCAGTACTTC	CASSFRPTSGQETQYF
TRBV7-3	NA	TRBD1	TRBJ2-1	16	TGTGCCAGCAGTAGACAGGGCTTTAGCTCCTACAATGAGCAGTTCTTC	CASSRQGFSSYNEQFF
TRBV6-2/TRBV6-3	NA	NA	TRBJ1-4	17	TGTGCCAGCAGTTACTTCCCCGGCACAGGGTGGAGTGAAAAACTGTTTTTT	CASSYFPGTGWSEKLFF
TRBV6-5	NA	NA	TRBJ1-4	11	TGTGCCAGCAGTTCAGGGTGGGAACTGTTTTTT	CASSSGWELFF
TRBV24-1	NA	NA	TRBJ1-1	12	TGTGCCACCAGTGAAAATCAGGGAAGAGCTTTCTTT	CATSENQGRAFF
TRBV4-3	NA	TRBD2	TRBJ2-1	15	TGCGCCAGCAGCCAAGGGACTAGCCCAACCAATGAGCAGTTCTTC	CASSQGTSPTNEQFF
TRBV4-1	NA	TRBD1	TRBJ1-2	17	TGCGCCAGCAGCCGTAGGGACAGGGTAATTTCTAACTATGGCTACACCTTC	CASSRRDRVISNYGYTF
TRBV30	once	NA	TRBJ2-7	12	TGTGCCTGGAGTGGACTTTCCTACGAGCAGTACTTC	CAWSGLSYEQYF
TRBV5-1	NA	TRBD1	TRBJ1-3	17	TGCGCCAGCAGCGACGGGACAGGGATTTCCTCTGGAAACACCATATATTTT	CASSDGTGISSGNTIYF
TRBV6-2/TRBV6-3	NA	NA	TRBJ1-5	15	TGTGCCAGCAGTTACACCCTCGGTTCCAATCAGCCCCAGCATTTT	CASSYTLGSNQPQHF
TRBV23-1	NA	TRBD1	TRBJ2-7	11	TGCGCCAACAAGGATGTGGGACAGGGCCCTTTC	CANKDVGQGPF